One sample yielded the 3 T cell receptor beta chains listed below, sequenced in a study of shared clonotypes between healthy human individuals. This table comes from immunoSEQ multiplex PCR, and its TCRdb copy is limited to in-frame clones, with some not included. The table includes about 2.4 million clones, 80% to 95% detected once. The sample consisted of naive CD4+ T cells from PBMCs. Subset meaning: CD45RA+ positively selected. The receptors were sampled from a man between 18 and 29 years old in good health. Some clones in this sample may be carry-over from other donors' samples.

This clone was recorded once. The rearrangement uses TRBV5-1 and TRBJ1-1; D unclear. Germline V gives CDR1 SGHRS, CDR2 YFSETQ. Trimming cost V 4 bases and J 3 bases, with 13 bases left between them. The CDR3 is made up of 14 amino acids. The CDR3 spells CASSPSPGDTEAFF. The CDR3 DNA reads TGCGCCAGCAGCCCTTCCCCGGGCGACACTGAAGCTTTCTTT.

The chain recombines TRBV6-1 with TRBJ1-3, with D unclear. The CDR3 sequence is 15 residues long. CDR1 is MNHNS, CDR2 SASEGT, per germline. Trimming took off 6 bases at V and 0 bases at J, with 12 bases between the two ends. CDR3 residues: CASSAYKSSGNTIYF. The CDR3 DNA follows: TGTGCCAGCAGCGCCTACAAGAGCTCTGGAAACACCATATATTTT.

The chain employs TRBV29-1 and TRBJ2-1, with TRBD2 matching 8 bases. The CDR3 length is 15 residues. Germline V CDR1 and CDR2: SQVTM, ANQGSEA. J was trimmed by 0 bases and V by 6 bases; bases with no gene match: 7. The CDR3, as DNA: TGCAGCGTGGGCGGGGGGCCCCCCTCCTACAATGAGCAGTTCTTC. Translating gives CSVGGGPPSYNEQFF.